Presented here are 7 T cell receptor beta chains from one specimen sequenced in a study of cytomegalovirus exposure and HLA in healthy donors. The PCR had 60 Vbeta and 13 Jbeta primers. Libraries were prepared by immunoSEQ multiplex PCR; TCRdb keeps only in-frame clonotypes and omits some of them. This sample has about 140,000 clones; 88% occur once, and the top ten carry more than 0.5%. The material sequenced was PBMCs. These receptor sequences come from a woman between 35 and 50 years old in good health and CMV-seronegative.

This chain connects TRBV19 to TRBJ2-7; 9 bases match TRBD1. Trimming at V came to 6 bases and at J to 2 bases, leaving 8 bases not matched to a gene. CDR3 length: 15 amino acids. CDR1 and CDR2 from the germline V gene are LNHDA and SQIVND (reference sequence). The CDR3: CASRKSGQGTYEQYF. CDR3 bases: TGTGCCAGTAGGAAATCGGGACAGGGCACCTACGAGCAGTACTTC.

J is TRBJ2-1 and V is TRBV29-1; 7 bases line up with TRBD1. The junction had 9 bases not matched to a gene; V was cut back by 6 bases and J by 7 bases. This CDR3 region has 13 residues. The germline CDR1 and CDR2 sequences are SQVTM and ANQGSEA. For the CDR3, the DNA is TGCAGCGTCACTGACAGGGAATTAAATGAGCAGTTCTTC. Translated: CSVTDRELNEQFF.

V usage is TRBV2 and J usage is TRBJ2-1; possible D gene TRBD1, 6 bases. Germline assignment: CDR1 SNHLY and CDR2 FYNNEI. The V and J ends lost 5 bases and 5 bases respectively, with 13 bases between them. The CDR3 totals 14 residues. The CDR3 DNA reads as TGTGCCAGCAGTAAGGGGGAAGCCGACAATGAGCAGTTCTTC. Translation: CASSKGEADNEQFF.

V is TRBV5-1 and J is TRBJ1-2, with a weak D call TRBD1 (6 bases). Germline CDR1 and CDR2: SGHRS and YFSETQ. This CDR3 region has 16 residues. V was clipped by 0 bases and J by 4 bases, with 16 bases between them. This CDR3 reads CASSLGSRQESYGYTF. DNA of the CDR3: TGCGCCAGCAGCTTGGGCTCCCGACAGGAGTCCTATGGCTACACCTTC.

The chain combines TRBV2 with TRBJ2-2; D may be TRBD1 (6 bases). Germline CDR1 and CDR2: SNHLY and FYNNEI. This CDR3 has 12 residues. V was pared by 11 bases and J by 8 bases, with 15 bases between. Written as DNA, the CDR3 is TGTGCCGGTACTCAGGGGTTGGGGGAGCTGTTTTTT. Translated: CAGTQGLGELFF.

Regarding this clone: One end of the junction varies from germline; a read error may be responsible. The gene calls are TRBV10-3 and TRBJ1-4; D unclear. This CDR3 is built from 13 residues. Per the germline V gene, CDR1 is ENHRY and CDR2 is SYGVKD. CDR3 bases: TGTGCCAGCGGGTCTTCAACTAATGAAGAACTGTTTTTT. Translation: CASGSSTNEELFF.

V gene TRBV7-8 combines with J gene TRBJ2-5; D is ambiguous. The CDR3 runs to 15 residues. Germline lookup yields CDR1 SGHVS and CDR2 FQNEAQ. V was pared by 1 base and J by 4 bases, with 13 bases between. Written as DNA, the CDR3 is TGTGCCAGCAGCTTAGGATTACATTATGGAGAGACCCAGTACTTC. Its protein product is CASSLGLHYGETQYF.